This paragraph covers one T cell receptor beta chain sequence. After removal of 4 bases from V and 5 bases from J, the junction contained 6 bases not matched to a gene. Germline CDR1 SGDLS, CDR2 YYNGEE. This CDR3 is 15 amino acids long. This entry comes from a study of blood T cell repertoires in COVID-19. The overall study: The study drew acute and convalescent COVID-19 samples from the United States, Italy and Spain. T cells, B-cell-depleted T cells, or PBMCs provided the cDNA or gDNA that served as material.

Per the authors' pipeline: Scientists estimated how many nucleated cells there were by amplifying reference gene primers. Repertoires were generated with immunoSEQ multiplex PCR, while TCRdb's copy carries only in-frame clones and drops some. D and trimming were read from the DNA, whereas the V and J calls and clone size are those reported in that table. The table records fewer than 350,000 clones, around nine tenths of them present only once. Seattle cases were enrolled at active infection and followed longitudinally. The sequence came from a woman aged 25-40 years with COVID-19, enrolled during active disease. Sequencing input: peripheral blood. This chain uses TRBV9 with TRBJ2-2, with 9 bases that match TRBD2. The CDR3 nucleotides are TGTGCCAGCAGCCCACGACTAGCGGCGACCGGGGAGCTGTTTTTT. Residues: CASSPRLAATGELFF.